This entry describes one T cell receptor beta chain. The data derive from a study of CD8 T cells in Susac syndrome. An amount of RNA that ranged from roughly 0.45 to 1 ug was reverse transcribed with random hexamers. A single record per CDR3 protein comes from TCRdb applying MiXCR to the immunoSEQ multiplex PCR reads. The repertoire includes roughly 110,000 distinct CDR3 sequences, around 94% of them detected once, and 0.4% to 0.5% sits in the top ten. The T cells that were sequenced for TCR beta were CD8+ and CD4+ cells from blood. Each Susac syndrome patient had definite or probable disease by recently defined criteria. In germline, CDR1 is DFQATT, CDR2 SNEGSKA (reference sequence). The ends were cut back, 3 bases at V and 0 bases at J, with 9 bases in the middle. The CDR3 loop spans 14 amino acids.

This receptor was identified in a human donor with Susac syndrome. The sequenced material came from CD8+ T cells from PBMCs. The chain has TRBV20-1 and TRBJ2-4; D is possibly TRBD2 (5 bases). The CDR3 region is CSASGLIAKNIQYF. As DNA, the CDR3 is TGCAGTGCTAGCGGACTGATAGCCAAAAACATTCAGTACTTC.